The next 5 T cell receptor beta chains were all read from a single sample in a study of blood T cell repertoires in COVID-19. Generated by immunoSEQ multiplex PCR, the TCRdb table keeps only in-frame clones and is missing some. The sample includes hundreds of thousands of clones, around 89% seen only once; the top ten take about 1%. Sequencing was carried out using PBMCs or T cells enriched from blood (not recorded which). The receptors derive from a man aged 50 to 59 who had been exposed to COVID-19.

As for this clone: One end of the junction fails to match germline, which may point to a read error. V usage is TRBV7-7 and J usage is TRBJ2-2; 8 nucleotides match TRBD1. Germline V gives CDR1 SSHAT, CDR2 FNYEAQ (reference sequence). The CDR3 length is 15 residues. CDR3 nucleotides: TGTGCTAGCAGCAAGGACAGGGAAAACACCGGGGAGCTGTTTTTT. Protein product: CASSKDRENTGELFF. The entire variable domain, with the rest obtained from reference TRBV7-7 and TRBJ2-2, is as follows: GAGVSQSPRYKVTKRGQDVTLRCDPISSHATLYWYQQALGQGPEFLTYFNYEAQPDKSGLPSDRFSAERPEGSISTLTIQRTEQRDSAMYRCASSKDRENTGELFFGEGSRLTVL.

The rearrangement uses TRBV18 and TRBJ2-7, with D possibly TRBD1 on 5 matching bases. V lost 5 bases and J 0 bases, leaving 14 bases between the germline ends. This CDR3 has 15 residues. Germline CDR1 reads KGHSH; CDR2 reads LQKENI. The CDR3 nucleotides are TGTGCCAGCTCAGTCACAGGCCAACCCTCCTACGAGCAGTACTTC. Encoded protein: CASSVTGQPSYEQYF.

This chain links TRBV18 with TRBJ1-2, with 8 bases lining up with TRBD1. The CDR3 is made up of 14 amino acids. V dropped 4 bases and J dropped 5; count of bases not matched to a gene: 6. Germline assignment: CDR1 KGHSH and CDR2 LQKENI. The CDR3 protein is CASSRLQGGYGYTF. In DNA form, the CDR3 reads TGTGCCAGCTCACGCTTACAGGGGGGATATGGCTACACCTTC.

This sequence joins TRBV5-4 and TRBJ1-1; D remains unclear. This CDR3 has 16 residues. Germline CDR1 and CDR2: SGHNT and YYREEE (reference sequence). Trimming stripped 4 bases from V and 2 bases from J, with 18 bases between. CDR3 loop: CASSLGGRAANTEAFF. The CDR3 DNA sequence: TGTGCCAGCAGCCTGGGTGGGAGAGCGGCTAACACTGAAGCTTTCTTT. Drawing the rest from reference TRBV5-4 and TRBJ1-1, the complete variable domain is ETGVTQSPTHLIKTRGQQVTLRCSSQSGHNTVSWYQQALGQGPQFIFQYYREEENGRGNFPPRFSGLQFPNYSSELNVNALELDDSALYLCASSLGGRAANTEAFFGQGTRLTVV.

The CDR3 DNA follows: TGTGCCAGCAGCTTGGGGGTGGCGGAACTGTTTTTT. Translating gives CASSLGVAELFF. The chain couples TRBV5-5 to TRBJ1-4; D unresolved. The V gene's germline CDR1 is SGHKS and CDR2 YYEKEE (reference sequence). V was trimmed by 0 bases and J by 12 bases, leaving 9 bases between them. The CDR3 sequence is 12 residues long.